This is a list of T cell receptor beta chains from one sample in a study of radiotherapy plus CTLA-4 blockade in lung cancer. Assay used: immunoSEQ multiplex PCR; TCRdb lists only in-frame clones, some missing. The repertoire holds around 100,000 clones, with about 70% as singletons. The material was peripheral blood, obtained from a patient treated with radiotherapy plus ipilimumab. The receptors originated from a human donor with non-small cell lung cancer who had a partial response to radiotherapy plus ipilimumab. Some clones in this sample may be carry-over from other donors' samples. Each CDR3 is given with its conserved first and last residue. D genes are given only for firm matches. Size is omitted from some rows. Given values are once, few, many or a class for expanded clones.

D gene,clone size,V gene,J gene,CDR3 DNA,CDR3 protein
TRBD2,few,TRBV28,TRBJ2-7,TGTGCCAGCACCGCTCTAGCGGAGTCCTACGAGCAGTACTTC,CASTALAESYEQYF
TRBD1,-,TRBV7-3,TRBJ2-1,TGTGCCAGCAGCTTATTCGTTGGGTCCGCCGGGACAGGCTCCACGGATGAGCAGTTCTTC,CASSLFVGSAGTGSTDEQFF
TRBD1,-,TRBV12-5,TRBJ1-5,TGTGCTAGTGGTTCGGACCCAGGGGGTCAGCCCCAGCATTTT,CASGSDPGGQPQHF
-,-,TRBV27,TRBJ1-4,TGTGCCAGCGGCCGGGTCTATGAAAAACTGTTTTTT,CASGRVYEKLFF
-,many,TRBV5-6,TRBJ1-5,TGTGCCAGCAGCTTGAGGGGGGGCACCAATCAGCCCCAGCATTTT,CASSLRGGTNQPQHF
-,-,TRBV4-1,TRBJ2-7,TGCGCCAGCAGCCAAGGACTCTGGCTTAGATCGGACGAGCAGTACTTC,CASSQGLWLRSDEQYF
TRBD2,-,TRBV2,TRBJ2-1,TGTGCCAGCTCGGGGACTACCACCTACAATGAGCAGTTCTTC,CASSGTTTYNEQFF
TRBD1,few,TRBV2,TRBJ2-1,TGTGCCAGCACCAGAGGACAGGGGGTAGCCTACAATGAGCAGTTCTTC,CASTRGQGVAYNEQFF
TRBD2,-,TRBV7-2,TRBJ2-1,TGTGCCAGCAGTCGGACTAGCGGACAATACAATGAGCAGTTCTTC,CASSRTSGQYNEQFF
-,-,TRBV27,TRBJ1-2,TGTGCCAGCAGTTTCGCGGGGTTGGGTGGCTACACCTTC,CASSFAGLGGYTF
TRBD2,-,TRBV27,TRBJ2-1,TGTGCCAGCAGTCCAGGACTAGCGACAAGGAATGAGCAGTTCTTC,CASSPGLATRNEQFF
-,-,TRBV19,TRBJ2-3,TGTGCCAGTAGTACAAGCCCTACTAGAACAGATACGCAGTATTTT,CASSTSPTRTDTQYF
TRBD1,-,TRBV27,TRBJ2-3,TGTGCCAGCAGCCCAGGACAGGGATACACAGATACGCAGTATTTT,CASSPGQGYTDTQYF
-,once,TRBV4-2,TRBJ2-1,TGTGCCAGCAGCCAAGAGGCCACTGGCGGGCCCCTTCTGTTCTTC,CASSQEATGGPLLFF
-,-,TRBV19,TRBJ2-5,TGTGCCAGTAGTATAGGGCAACTAGCAGGCGAGACCCAGTACTTC,CASSIGQLAGETQYF
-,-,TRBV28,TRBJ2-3,TGTGCCAGCAGCCGCGACTTGGGGCAGTATTTT,CASSRDLGQYF
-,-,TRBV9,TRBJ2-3,TGTGCCAGCAGCCCCAGGGGAGGGTCTAGCACAGATACGCAGTATTTT,CASSPRGGSSTDTQYF
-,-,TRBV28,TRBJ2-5,TGTGCCAGCAGTTTTCGGCAGGGGACCCAGTACTTC,CASSFRQGTQYF
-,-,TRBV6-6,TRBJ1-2,TGTGCCAGCAGTTTGGGGGCCCGGGACTATGGCTACACCTTC,CASSLGARDYGYTF
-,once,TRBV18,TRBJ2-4,TGTGCCAGCTCACCACCAGGGAGTGGTAACATTCAGTACTTC,CASSPPGSGNIQYF
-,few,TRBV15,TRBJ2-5,TGTGCCACCAGCAGAGATCCCTCGGCCCTAGGGGTTGGAGAGACCCAGTACTTC,CATSRDPSALGVGETQYF
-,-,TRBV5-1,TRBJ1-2,TGCGCCAGCAGCCTAGAGACAGAGCTGTATGGCTACACCTTC,CASSLETELYGYTF
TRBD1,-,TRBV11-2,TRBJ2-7,TGTGCCAGCAGCCGCCACAGGGGGCCCTACGAGCAGTACTTC,CASSRHRGPYEQYF
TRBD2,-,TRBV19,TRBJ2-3,TGTGCCAGTACCCTGGGTGGCGGGGGGGGCACAGATACGCAGTATTTT,CASTLGGGGGTDTQYF